The clone carrying this T cell receptor (beta chain) was detected many times. Its antigen remains unknown. This sample was taken from a study of shared clonotypes between healthy human individuals. Study-level information: Three plates each covered CD4 naive and memory; CD8 naive two, CD8 memory one. General study points: Naive subsets generally exceeded memory subsets in estimated richness.

Assay: immunoSEQ multiplex PCR; the TCRdb copy retains only in-frame clones and omits some. The repertoire holds about a million clones, with around three quarters as singletons. V shed 10 bases, J shed 2 bases, and the junction held 7 bases outside the gene matches. The CDR3 loop spans 13 amino acids. Germline assignment: CDR1 SNHLY and CDR2 FYNNEI. The sample was memory CD4+ T cells from PBMCs. As to subset: CD45RA-negative fraction. This sequence originates from a man between 18 and 29 years old in good health. Some clones in this sample may be carry-over from other donors' samples. The chain uses TRBV2 and TRBJ2-5, with 7 bases aligning to TRBD1. The CDR3 DNA reads TGTGCCACCCTGAGGGGACAGCAAGAGACCCAGTACTTC. This codes for CATLRGQQETQYF.